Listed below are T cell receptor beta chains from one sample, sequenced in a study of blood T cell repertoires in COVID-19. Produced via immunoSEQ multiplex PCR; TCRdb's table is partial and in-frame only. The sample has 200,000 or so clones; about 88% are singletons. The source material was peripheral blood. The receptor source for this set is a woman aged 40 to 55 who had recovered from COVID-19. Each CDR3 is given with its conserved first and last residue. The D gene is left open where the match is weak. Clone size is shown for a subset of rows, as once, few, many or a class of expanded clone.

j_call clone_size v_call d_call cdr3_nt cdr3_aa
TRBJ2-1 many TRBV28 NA TGTGCCAGCAGACTCCCGGGACTCCCTACCAATGAGCAGTTCTTC CASRLPGLPTNEQFF
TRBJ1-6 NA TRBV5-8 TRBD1 TGTGCCAGCAGCTACCCCGGGACAGATAATTCACCCCTCCACTTT CASSYPGTDNSPLHF
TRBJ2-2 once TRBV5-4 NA TGTGCCAGCAGCCCCGAACTAGGGAACACCGGGGAGCTGTTTTTT CASSPELGNTGELFF
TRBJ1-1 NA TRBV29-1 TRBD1 TGCAGCGTTTTGCCCGAGGGGGCCTTGAACACTGAAGCTTTCTTT CSVLPEGALNTEAFF
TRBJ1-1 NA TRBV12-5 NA TGTGCTAGTGGTTTGGCCCCCGAGGTGGCTGAAGCTTTCTTT CASGLAPEVAEAFF
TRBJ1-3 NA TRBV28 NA TGTGCCAGCAGTCCATCCTCTGGAAACACCATATATTTT CASSPSSGNTIYF
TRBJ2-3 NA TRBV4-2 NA TGTGCCAGCAGCCAAGTAGGGGTTCGCACAGATACGCAGTATTTT CASSQVGVRTDTQYF
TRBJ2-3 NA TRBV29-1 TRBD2 TGCAGCGGGAGTAGCGGGAGTTTTTCAATCACAGATACGCAGTATTTT CSGSSGSFSITDTQYF
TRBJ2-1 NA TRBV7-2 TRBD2 TGTGCCAGCAGCCCGCAACTAGCGGGAGTAGGCAATGAGCAGTTCTTC CASSPQLAGVGNEQFF
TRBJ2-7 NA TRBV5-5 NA TGTGCCAGCAGCTTGGACATTATTCCAGACGAGCAGTACTTC CASSLDIIPDEQYF
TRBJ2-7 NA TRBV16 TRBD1 TGTGCCAGCAGTCATATAACAGGGGAATACGAGCAGTACTTC CASSHITGEYEQYF
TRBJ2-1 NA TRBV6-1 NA TGTGCCAGCAGTGAAGCCGGGACTCTAACTTACAATGAGCAGTTCTTC CASSEAGTLTYNEQFF
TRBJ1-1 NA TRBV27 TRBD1 TGTGCCAGCAGTCTGGACAGGTTCGGTGGGACTGAAGCTTTCTTT CASSLDRFGGTEAFF
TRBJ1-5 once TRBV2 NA TGTGCCAGCAGTGAAGGGGGGGTTTCCAATCAGCCCCAGCATTTT CASSEGGVSNQPQHF
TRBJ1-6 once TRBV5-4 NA TGTGCCAGCAGCTTGGGACATTCTAATTCACCCCTCCACTTT CASSLGHSNSPLHF
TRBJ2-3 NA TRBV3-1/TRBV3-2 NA TGTGCCAGCAGCCAAAGTCCTGGCCCAGATACGCAGTATTTT CASSQSPGPDTQYF
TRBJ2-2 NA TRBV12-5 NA TGTGCTAGTGGTTTGGCACGGACCGGGGAGCTGTTTTTT CASGLARTGELFF
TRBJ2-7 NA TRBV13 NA TGTGCCAGCAGCGGCCGCTGGGGAGGATTCTACGAGCAGTACTTC CASSGRWGGFYEQYF
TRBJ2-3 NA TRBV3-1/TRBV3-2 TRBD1 TGTGCCAGCAGCCAAACAAGACAGGGTTGGGGCACAGATACGCAGTATTTT CASSQTRQGWGTDTQYF
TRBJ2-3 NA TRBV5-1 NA TGCGCCAGCAGCTTTTCGGGACTCTCTACAGATACGCAGTATTTT CASSFSGLSTDTQYF
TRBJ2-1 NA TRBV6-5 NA TGTGCCAGCAGTAACCCTTTGCTCGAGAATGAGCAGTTCTTC CASSNPLLENEQFF
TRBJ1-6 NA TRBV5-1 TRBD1 TGCGCCAGCAGCCGGACAGGGGAGAATTCACCCCTCCACTTT CASSRTGENSPLHF
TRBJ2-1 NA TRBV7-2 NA TGTGCCAGCAGGCAAGGTGGCCGGGATGAGCAGTTCTTC CASRQGGRDEQFF
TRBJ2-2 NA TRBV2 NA TGTGCCAGCAGGGCAGGGCGGAACACCGGGGAGCTGTTTTTT CASRAGRNTGELFF
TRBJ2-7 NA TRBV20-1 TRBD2 TGCAGTGCTAGTGGGGGGACTAGCGTCTACGAGCAGTACTTC CSASGGTSVYEQYF
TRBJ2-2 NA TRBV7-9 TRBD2 TGTGCCAGCCCTAGCGGCGGAAACACCGGGGAGCTGTTTTTT CASPSGGNTGELFF
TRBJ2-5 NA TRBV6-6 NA TGTGCCCACAGGGGTAGCGGGACGGGTGAGACCCAGTACTTC CAHRGSGTGETQYF
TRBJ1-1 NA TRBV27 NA TGTGCCAGCAGTTTATCGCGGGGAGCCACTGAAGCTTTCTTT CASSLSRGATEAFF
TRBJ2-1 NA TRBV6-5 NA TGTGCCAGCATCTCGGACAGAATATCCTACAATGAGCAGTTCTTC CASISDRISYNEQFF
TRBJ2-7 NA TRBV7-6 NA TGTGCCAGCAGTTTACAGGGGGCTAGCGGGAGTGCCGGGAGCTACGAGCAGTACTTC CASSLQGASGSAGSYEQYF
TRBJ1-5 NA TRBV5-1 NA TGCGCCAGCAGCCGAGGAGACGTTATGGAGCCCCAGCATTTT CASSRGDVMEPQHF
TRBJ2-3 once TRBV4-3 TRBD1 TGCGCCAGCAGCCAATCAGGGGGCGCGAGCACAGATACGCAGTATTTT CASSQSGGASTDTQYF
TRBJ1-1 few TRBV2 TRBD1 TGTGCCAGCAGTCAGGGGGAAAACACTGAAGCTTTCTTT CASSQGENTEAFF
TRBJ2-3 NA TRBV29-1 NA TGCAGCGTTGGGGCATATGCTACTAGCACAGATACGCAGTATTTT CSVGAYATSTDTQYF
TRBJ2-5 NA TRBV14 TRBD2 TGTGCCAGCAGCCAATCATCCGGGACTAGCGGTTTGGTAGAGACCCAGTACTTC CASSQSSGTSGLVETQYF
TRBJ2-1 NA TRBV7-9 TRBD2 TGTGCCAGCACACTAGCGGGAGTGGCCTACAATGAGCAGTTCTTC CASTLAGVAYNEQFF
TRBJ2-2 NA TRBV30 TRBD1 TGTGCCTGGACCAGGGGGCCGAACACCGGGGAGCTGTTTTTT CAWTRGPNTGELFF
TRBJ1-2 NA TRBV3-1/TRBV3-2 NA TGTGCCAGCAGCCAAGATGGCCTAAGGGAGTTCAACTATGGCTACACCTTC CASSQDGLREFNYGYTF
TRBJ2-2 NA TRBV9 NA TGTGCCAGCACCCTCGACACCGGGGAGCTGTTTTTT CASTLDTGELFF
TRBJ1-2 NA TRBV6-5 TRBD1 TGTGCCAGCAGTTTGGGACAGGACTATGGCTACACCTTC CASSLGQDYGYTF
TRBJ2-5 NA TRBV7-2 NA TGTGCCAGCAGCTTAGAAGCCGGGAGAGAGACCCAGTACTTC CASSLEAGRETQYF
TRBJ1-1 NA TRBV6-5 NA TGTGCCAGCAGCCTGGACTGGAACACTGAAGCTTTCTTT CASSLDWNTEAFF
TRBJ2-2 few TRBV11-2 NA TGTGCCAGCGCCTTACGGGGGAGCGGCCGAGCTGGCGGGGAGCTGTTTTTT CASALRGSGRAGGELFF
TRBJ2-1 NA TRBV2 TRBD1 TGTGCCAGCGGTAGGACAGGGGATTACAATGAGCAGTTCTTC CASGRTGDYNEQFF
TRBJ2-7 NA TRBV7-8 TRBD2 TGTGCCAGCATCCCTGTCCCGGGACTAGCGTGGGAGCAGTACTTC CASIPVPGLAWEQYF
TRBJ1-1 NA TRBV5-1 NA TGCGCCAGCAGCTTGGAAGGGGGGGAGACTGAAGCTTTCTTT CASSLEGGETEAFF
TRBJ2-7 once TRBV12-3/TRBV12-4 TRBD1 TGTGCCAGCAACAGGGACAGTACCTACGAGCAGTACTTC CASNRDSTYEQYF
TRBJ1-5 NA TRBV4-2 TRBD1 TGTGCCAGCAGCCAAGGACAGGGTAAGAGTCAGCCCCAGCATTTT CASSQGQGKSQPQHF
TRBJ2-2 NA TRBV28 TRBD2 TGTGCCAGCAGGCTAGCGGGAAGTTTGTCCACCGGGGAGCTGTTTTTT CASRLAGSLSTGELFF
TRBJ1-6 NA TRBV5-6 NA TGTGCCAGCAGTCCCGACAGGAGCTCCTATAATTCACCCCTCCACTTT CASSPDRSSYNSPLHF
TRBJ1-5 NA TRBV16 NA TGTGCCAGCAGCCGGGACTGGGGAAGCAATCAGCCCCAGCATTTT CASSRDWGSNQPQHF
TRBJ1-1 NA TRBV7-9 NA TGTGCCAGCAGCTTAGGTCACGGGGCTGCGGGGGACACTGAAGCTTTCTTT CASSLGHGAAGDTEAFF
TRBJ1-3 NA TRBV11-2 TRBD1 TGTGCCAGCAGCTTAGCTCGGACAGGGGGCGGGAGAAACACCATATATTTT CASSLARTGGGRNTIYF
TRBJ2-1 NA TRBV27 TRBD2 TGTGCCAGCAGTTTTTCGACTAGCGAGAGGCAGTTCTTC CASSFSTSERQFF
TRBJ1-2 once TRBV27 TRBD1 TGTGCCAGCAGCACTGGGACAGGGGGAATGTATGGCTACACCTTC CASSTGTGGMYGYTF
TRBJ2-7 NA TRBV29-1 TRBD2 TGCAGCGTTGAAGAGGGCAGCGGGAAGCCCTACGAGCAGTACTTC CSVEEGSGKPYEQYF
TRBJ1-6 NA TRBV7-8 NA TGTGCCAGCAGCCCTCCTAATAATTCACCCCTCCACTTT CASSPPNNSPLHF